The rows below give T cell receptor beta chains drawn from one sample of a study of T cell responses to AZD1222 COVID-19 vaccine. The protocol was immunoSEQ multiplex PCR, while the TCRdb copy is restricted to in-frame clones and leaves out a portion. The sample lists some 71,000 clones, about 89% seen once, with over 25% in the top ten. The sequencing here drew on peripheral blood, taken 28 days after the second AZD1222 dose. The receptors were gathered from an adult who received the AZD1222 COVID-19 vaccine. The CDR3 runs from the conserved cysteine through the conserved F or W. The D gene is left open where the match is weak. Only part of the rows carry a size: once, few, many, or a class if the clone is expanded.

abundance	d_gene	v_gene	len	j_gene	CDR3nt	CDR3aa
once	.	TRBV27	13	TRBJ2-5	TGTGCCAGCAGTTTCGGGTACCAAGAGACCCAGTACTTC	CASSFGYQETQYF
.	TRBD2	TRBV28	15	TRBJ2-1	TGTGCCAGCAGTTTTGTCGGGGGAGGGGACAATGAGCAGTTCTTC	CASSFVGGGDNEQFF
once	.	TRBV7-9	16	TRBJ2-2	TGTGCCAGCAGTCCCAGGGGAGGGCCAAACACCGGGGAGCTGTTTTTT	CASSPRGGPNTGELFF
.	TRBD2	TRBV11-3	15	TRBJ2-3	TGTGCCAGCAGCCTTGGGGGGGAGAGGACAGATACGCAGTATTTT	CASSLGGERTDTQYF
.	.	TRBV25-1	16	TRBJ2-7	TGTGCCAGCAGTGAAGCCGGAGGACAAGCCTCCTACGAGCAGTACTTC	CASSEAGGQASYEQYF
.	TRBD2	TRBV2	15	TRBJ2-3	TGTGCCAGCAGAGTAGCGGGAGCAGAAGCAGATACGCAGTATTTT	CASRVAGAEADTQYF
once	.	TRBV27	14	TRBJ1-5	TGTGCCAGCAGTTTCGGCGGTAGCAATCAGCCCCAGCATTTT	CASSFGGSNQPQHF
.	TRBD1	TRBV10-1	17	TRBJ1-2	TGCGCCAGCAGTGATTCTACAGTTGGGACAGGGGCCTATGGCTACACCTTC	CASSDSTVGTGAYGYTF
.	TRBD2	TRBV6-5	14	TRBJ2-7	TGTGCCAGCAAATCTAGCGGGACCACCTACGAGCAGTACTTC	CASKSSGTTYEQYF
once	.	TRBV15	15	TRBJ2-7	TGTGCCACCAGCAGAGATATAGGGGAAGGCTACGAGCAGTACTTC	CATSRDIGEGYEQYF
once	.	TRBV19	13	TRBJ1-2	TGTGCCAGTGGATTCCAGGAGGACTATGGCTACACCTTC	CASGFQEDYGYTF
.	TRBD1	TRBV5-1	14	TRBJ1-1	TGCGCCAGCAGCTTCGAGGGGGCGAGGACTGAAGCTTTCTTT	CASSFEGARTEAFF
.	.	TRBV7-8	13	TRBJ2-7	TGTGCCAGCACGTCTACAGGGCGGTACGAGCAGTACTTC	CASTSTGRYEQYF
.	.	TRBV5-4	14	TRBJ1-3	TGTGCCAGCAGCTTCGGTCTCTCTGGAAACACCATATATTTT	CASSFGLSGNTIYF
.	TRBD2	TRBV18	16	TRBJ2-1	TGTGCCAGCTCATCCCTCGGACTAGCGGGAGTGAATGAGCAGTTCTTC	CASSSLGLAGVNEQFF
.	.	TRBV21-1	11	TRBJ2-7	TGTGCCAGCAGCAATCTTTACGAGCAGTACTTC	CASSNLYEQYF
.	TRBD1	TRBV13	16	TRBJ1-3	TGTGCCAGCAGCACCCGACAGGGACTCTCTGGAAACACCATATATTTT	CASSTRQGLSGNTIYF
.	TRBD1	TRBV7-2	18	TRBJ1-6	TGTGCCAGCAGCTTAAGGCCCGGGACAGGGATAGGTAATTCACCCCTCCACTTT	CASSLRPGTGIGNSPLHF
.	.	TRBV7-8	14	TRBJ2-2	TGTGCCAGCAGCTTAGGCAGTTCTCACGGGGAGCTGTTTTTT	CASSLGSSHGELFF
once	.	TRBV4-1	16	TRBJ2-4	TGCGCCAGCAGCCAAGGGCAGGAACTAGCCAAAAACATTCAGTACTTC	CASSQGQELAKNIQYF
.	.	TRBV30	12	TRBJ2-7	TGTGCCGGGGGGGGGCAGATCTACGAGCAGTACTTC	CAGGGQIYEQYF
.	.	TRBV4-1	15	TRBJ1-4	TGCGCCAGCAGCCAAGCGGAGGCAACTAATGAAAAACTGTTTTTT	CASSQAEATNEKLFF
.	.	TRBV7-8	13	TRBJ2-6	TGTGCCAGCAGCTTACCTGGGGCCAACGTCCTGACTTTC	CASSLPGANVLTF
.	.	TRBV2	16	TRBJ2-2	TGTGCCAGCAGTGTTGTTACTCCCGGTATAGGCGGGGAGCTGTTTTTT	CASSVVTPGIGGELFF
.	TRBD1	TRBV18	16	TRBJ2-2	TGTGCCAGCTCGTCTCAGGGGGCCGGTAACACCGGGGAGCTGTTTTTT	CASSSQGAGNTGELFF
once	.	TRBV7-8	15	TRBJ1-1	TGTGCCAGCAGCCTTTCGGGCAGAACGAACACTGAAGCTTTCTTT	CASSLSGRTNTEAFF
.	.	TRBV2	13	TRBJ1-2	TGTGCCAGCAGTCCCTCAGGGATCGGTGGCTACACCTTC	CASSPSGIGGYTF
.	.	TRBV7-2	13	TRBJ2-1	TGTGCCAGCAGCTTAGTCTCCTACAATGAGCAGTTCTTC	CASSLVSYNEQFF
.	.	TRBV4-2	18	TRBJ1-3	TGTGCCAGCAGCCAAGAATATCAGCGGGACGGTCCTGGAAACACCATATATTTT	CASSQEYQRDGPGNTIYF
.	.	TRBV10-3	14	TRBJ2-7	TGTGCCATCAGTGAGTCGACAGGAGCCTACGAGCAGTACTTC	CAISESTGAYEQYF
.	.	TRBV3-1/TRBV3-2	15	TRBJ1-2	TGTGCCAGCAGCCAAGCAATGGCAGGCCCGTATGGCTACACCTTC	CASSQAMAGPYGYTF
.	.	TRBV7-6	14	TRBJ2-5	TGTGCCAGCAGCTTAGGCGGTGGCCAAGAGACCCAGTACTTC	CASSLGGGQETQYF
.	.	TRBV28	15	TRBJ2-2	TGTGCCAGCAGACTAGGGTGGATAGACACCGGGGAGCTGTTTTTT	CASRLGWIDTGELFF
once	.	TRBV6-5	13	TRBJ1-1	TGTGCCAGCAGTTACTCGAGAGGCACTGAAGCTTTCTTT	CASSYSRGTEAFF
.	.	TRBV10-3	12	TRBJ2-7	TGTGCCATCAGTGACGATACAGACGAGCAGTACTTC	CAISDDTDEQYF
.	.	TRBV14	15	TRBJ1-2	TGTGCCAGCAGCCAAGATCGGGTAGGGAATGGTGGCTACACCTTC	CASSQDRVGNGGYTF
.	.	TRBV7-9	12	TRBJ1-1	TGTGCCAGCAGCTTAGATGGGGTTTTGGCTTTCTTT	CASSLDGVLAFF
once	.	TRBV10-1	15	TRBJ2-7	TGCGCCAGCAGCGAGTATCGCGGGTCATCCTACGAGCAGTACTTC	CASSEYRGSSYEQYF